The source of this T cell receptor beta chain is a study of T cell repertoires in aging, cancer and after chemotherapy. Study details: Donor ages fell into six groups from 30 or younger up to 70 or older. Repeat sampling of healthy donors over several months to years showed clear clonal overlap. General observations from the study: In each cancer cohort, median generation probability increased across chemotherapy, suggesting thymic output rebounded. Healthy donors lost TCR diversity with age mainly through richness, cancer patients through richness and evenness.

Germline V CDR1 and CDR2: SGHVS, FNYEAQ. Trimming took off 2 bases at V and 2 bases at J, with 10 bases between the two ends. The CDR3 has 14 amino acids. Amplification of TCR beta used genomic DNA extracted from peripheral blood. By frequency in the sample, this clonotype is medium-sized. Its antigen is as yet unknown. Rearranged V-D-J TRB sequences were amplified with a mixed TRB-A/B primer pool. TCRdb redid the calling of the multiplex PCR reads with MiXCR, one entry per CDR3 protein. The top ten hold approximately 2.5% of the sample, which has about 13,000 distinct CDR3 sequences, less than 30% seen once.

V usage is TRBV7-6 and J usage is TRBJ2-7, with D unresolved. This TCR was recovered from a human donor in good health. The sequencing input was blood. The DNA for the CDR3 is TGTGCCAGCAGCTTACTTGCAGAAACCTACGAGCAGTACTTC. The encoded protein is CASSLLAETYEQYF.